These 8 T cell receptor beta chains share one sample of origin, sequenced in a study of T cell responses to AZD1222 COVID-19 vaccine. Method: immunoSEQ multiplex PCR; TCRdb's copy keeps in-frame clones and lacks some. The sample lists 100,000 to 150,000 clones, roughly 91% occurring once. The specimen comprised peripheral blood, sampled on day 0 of AZD1222 vaccination. The source is an adult in good health.

The chain combines TRBV19 with TRBJ1-2, with 10 bases identical to TRBD1. The V gene's germline CDR1 is LNHDA and CDR2 SQIVND (reference sequence). The CDR3 spans 13 residues. The junction had 4 bases not matched to a gene; V was cut back by 8 bases and J by 4 bases. In nucleotides, the CDR3 is TGTGCCAGTCAGACAGGGGGCGTCTATGGCTACACCTTC. Residues: CASQTGGVYGYTF.

J is TRBJ2-3 and V is TRBV27; TRBD2 matches 15 bases. V lost 5 bases to trimming and J lost 1 base; unmatched junction nucleotides: 7. Germline CDR1 and CDR2: MNHEY and SMNVEV (reference sequence). This CDR3 comprises 18 residues. In nucleotides, the CDR3 is TGTGCCAGCAGTCCGGGACTAGCGGGGGGATTCCGCACAGATACGCAGTATTTT. This gives the protein CASSPGLAGGFRTDTQYF.

The chain recombines TRBV29-1 with TRBJ2-5, with D possibly being TRBD1 or TRBD2 (5 bases each). Between the trimmed V and J ends, which lost 5 bases and 3 bases, there was a span of 16 bases. Germline V CDR1 and CDR2: SQVTM, ANQGSEA. The CDR3 sequence is 14 residues long. The chain's CDR3 is CSVPTRDRKETQYF. In DNA form, the CDR3 reads TGCAGCGTTCCTACCAGGGACCGCAAAGAGACCCAGTACTTC.

The chain combines TRBV12-3 or TRBV12-4 with TRBJ2-1; 7 nucleotides line up with TRBD1. V lost 6 bases, J lost 10 bases, and 9 bases stayed unmatched. The CDR3 has 13 residues. The CDR3 DNA reads TGTGCCAGCAGCCTTAACAGGGGCAACGAGCAGTTCTTC. Encoded protein: CASSLNRGNEQFF.

The rearrangement links TRBV18 to TRBJ2-6; D gene uncertain. V lost 1 base, J lost 0 bases, and 13 bases lay in between. The CDR3 has 18 amino acids. Germline V gene data show CDR1 as KGHSH and CDR2 as LQKENI. The chain's CDR3 is CASSPLSGTNSGANVLTF. The CDR3 DNA follows: TGTGCCAGCTCACCACTCTCAGGAACGAACTCTGGGGCCAACGTCCTGACTTTC. Complete variable domain (other parts from reference TRBV18 and TRBJ2-6): NAGVMQNPRHLVRRRGQEARLRCSPMKGHSHVYWYRQLPEEGLKFMVYLQKENIIDESGMPKERFSAEFPKEGPSILRIQQVVRGDSAAYFCASSPLSGTNSGANVLTFGAGSRLTVL.

V usage is TRBV11-2 and J usage is TRBJ1-1, with a weak D call TRBD1 (6 bases). Germline V lookup: CDR1 SGHAT, CDR2 FQNNGV. Trimming took 5 bases from V and 4 from J, leaving 14 bases between them. The CDR3 covers 14 residues. The CDR3 DNA reads TGTGCCAGCAGCCCAAACCCAGGGGTCACTGAAGCTTTCTTT. Amino acids: CASSPNPGVTEAFF.

This chain links TRBV27 with TRBJ2-7; D perhaps matches TRBD1 (6 bases). CDR1 is MNHEY, CDR2 SMNVEV, per germline (reference sequence). The CDR3 contains 16 residues. The V end was cut by 0 bases, the J end by 2 bases, with 14 bases between. The CDR3 DNA reads as TGTGCCAGCAGTTTATCGATCGGGACAAGCCCCTACGAGCAGTACTTC. Protein product: CASSLSIGTSPYEQYF.

V usage is TRBV7-9 and J usage is TRBJ2-7; 9 bases are a match to TRBD1. This CDR3 is built from 15 residues. Trimming at V came to 5 bases and at J to 0 bases, leaving 5 bases not matched to a gene. CDR1 is SEHNR, CDR2 FQNEAQ, per germline (reference sequence). The CDR3 loop is CASSPNRGPSYEQYF. The DNA of the CDR3 is TGTGCCAGCAGCCCTAACAGGGGGCCCTCCTACGAGCAGTACTTC.